This T cell receptor beta chain was sequenced during a study of cytomegalovirus exposure and HLA in healthy donors. Study as a whole: In an earlier analysis, around 120 million unique TCR beta sequences were found from approximately 190 million T cells.

This clone was seen only a few times. What it binds is not known. Overall study findings and caveats: Confirmation was obtained in vitro that a few CMV-associated chains are specific for CMV antigens. Per published reports, the classifier diagnosed cytomegalovirus status with high specificity and sensitivity.

In the PCR, 60 Vbeta and 13 Jbeta primers were used. The table came from immunoSEQ multiplex PCR; TCRdb's copy has only in-frame clones and leaves some out. The sample shows around 200,000 clones, roughly 80% of them seen only once. The material sequenced was PBMCs. The receptor was isolated from a man aged 50-60 years in good health and CMV-seronegative.

CDR3 nucleotide sequence: TGTGCCAGCAGTTTTTCCGGGGCTGGGGCCAACGTCCTGACTTTC. Translating it yields CASSFSGAGANVLTF. V gene TRBV27 combines with J gene TRBJ2-6; possible D gene TRBD2, 5 bases. V was pared by 3 bases and J by 2 bases, with 8 bases between. The CDR3 is made up of 15 amino acids. From germline, CDR1 is MNHEY and CDR2 SMNVEV (reference sequence).